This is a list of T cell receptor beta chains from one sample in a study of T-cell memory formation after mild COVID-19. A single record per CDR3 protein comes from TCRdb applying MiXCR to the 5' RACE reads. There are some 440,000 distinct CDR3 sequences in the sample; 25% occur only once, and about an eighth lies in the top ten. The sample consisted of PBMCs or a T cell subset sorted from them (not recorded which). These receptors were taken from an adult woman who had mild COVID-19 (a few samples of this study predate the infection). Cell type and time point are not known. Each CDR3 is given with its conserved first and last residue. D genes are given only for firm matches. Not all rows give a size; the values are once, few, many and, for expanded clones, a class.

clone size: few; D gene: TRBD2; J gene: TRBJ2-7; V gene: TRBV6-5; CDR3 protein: CASSYQPSGGYEQYF; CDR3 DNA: TGTGCCAGCAGTTACCAGCCTAGCGGGGGTTACGAGCAGTACTTC
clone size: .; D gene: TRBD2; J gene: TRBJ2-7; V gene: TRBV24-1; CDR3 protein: CATSDLQGRGSSYEQYF; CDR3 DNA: TGTGCCACCAGTGATCTACAAGGGAGGGGTAGTTCCTACGAGCAGTACTTC
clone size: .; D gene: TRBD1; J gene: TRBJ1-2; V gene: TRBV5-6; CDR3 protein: CASTGGTGRIYGYTF; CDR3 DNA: TGTGCCAGCACCGGGGGGACAGGACGGATCTATGGCTACACCTTC
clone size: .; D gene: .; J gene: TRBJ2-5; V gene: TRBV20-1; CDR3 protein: CSARDPDNVRETQYF; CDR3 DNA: TGCAGTGCTAGAGATCCGGACAACGTCCGAGAGACCCAGTACTTC
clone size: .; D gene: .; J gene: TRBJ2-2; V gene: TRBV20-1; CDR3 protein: CSASAPGVRVGELFF; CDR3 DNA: TGCAGTGCTAGTGCACCAGGGGTGAGGGTCGGGGAGCTGTTTTTT
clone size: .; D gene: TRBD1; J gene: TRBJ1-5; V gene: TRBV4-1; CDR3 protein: CASSEGTESYRPYQPQHF; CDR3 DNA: TGCGCCAGCAGCGAAGGGACAGAGAGTTACCGCCCGTATCAGCCCCAGCATTTT
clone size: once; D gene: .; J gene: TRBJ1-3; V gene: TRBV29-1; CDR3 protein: CSVEDPLGRGNTIYF; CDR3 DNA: TGCAGCGTTGAAGACCCATTGGGGCGAGGAAACACCATATATTTT
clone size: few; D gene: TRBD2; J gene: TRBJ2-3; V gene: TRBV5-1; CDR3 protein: CASRKDGGSTDTQYF; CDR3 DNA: TGCGCCAGCAGGAAAGACGGGGGGTCCACAGATACGCAGTATTTT
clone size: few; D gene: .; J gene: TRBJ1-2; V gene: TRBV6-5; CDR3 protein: CASSYSPDPLYGYTF; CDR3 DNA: TGTGCCAGCAGTTACTCTCCAGATCCCCTGTATGGCTACACCTTC
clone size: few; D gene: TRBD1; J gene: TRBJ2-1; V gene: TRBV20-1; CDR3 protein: CSARSFLDRVIGEQFF; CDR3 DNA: TGCAGTGCTAGATCTTTTTTGGACAGGGTCATTGGTGAGCAGTTCTTC
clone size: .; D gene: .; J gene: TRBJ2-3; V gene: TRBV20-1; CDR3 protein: CSARDPDSVADTQYF; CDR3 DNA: TGCAGTGCTAGAGATCCGGACTCGGTTGCAGATACGCAGTATTTT
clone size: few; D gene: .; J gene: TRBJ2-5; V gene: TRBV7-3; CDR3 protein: CASSFGGRGETQYF; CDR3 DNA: TGTGCCAGCAGCTTCGGGGGAAGGGGAGAGACCCAGTACTTC
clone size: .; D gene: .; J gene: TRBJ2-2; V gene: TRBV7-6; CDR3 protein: CASSSRRSANTGELFF; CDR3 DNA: TGTGCCAGCAGCTCCCGACGGAGCGCGAACACCGGGGAGCTGTTTTTT
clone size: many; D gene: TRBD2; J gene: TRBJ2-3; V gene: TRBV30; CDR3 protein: CAWRRGGATDTQYF; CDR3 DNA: TGTGCCTGGCGGAGGGGAGGGGCCACAGATACGCAGTATTTT
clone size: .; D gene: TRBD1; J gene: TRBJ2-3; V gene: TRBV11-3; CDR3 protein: CASSQGAGAMADTQYF; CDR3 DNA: TGTGCCAGCAGCCAGGGGGCGGGTGCTATGGCAGATACGCAGTATTTT
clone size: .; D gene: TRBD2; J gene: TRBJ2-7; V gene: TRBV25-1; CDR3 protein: CASSDVSRAGDTHEQYF; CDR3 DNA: TGTGCCAGCAGTGATGTCTCTAGGGCGGGAGACACCCACGAGCAGTACTTC
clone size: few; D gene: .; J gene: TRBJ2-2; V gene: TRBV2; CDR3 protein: CASSEGSGSTGELFF; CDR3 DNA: TGTGCCAGCAGTGAAGGATCGGGTAGCACCGGGGAGCTGTTTTTT
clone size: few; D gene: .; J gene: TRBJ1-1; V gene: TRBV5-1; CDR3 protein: CASSLSQGRTEAFF; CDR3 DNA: TGCGCCAGCAGCTTGAGTCAGGGGCGGACTGAAGCTTTCTTT
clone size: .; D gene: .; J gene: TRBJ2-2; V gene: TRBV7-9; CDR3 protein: CASSHNRVLSTGELFF; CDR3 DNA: TGTGCCAGCAGCCACAACAGGGTCTTAAGCACCGGGGAGCTGTTTTTT
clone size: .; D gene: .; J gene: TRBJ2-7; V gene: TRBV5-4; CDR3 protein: CASSPGLDSSYEQYF; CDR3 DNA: TGTGCCAGCAGCCCGGGACTGGACAGCTCCTACGAGCAGTACTTC
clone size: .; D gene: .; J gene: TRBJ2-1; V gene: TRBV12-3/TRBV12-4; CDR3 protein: CASIDRNSYNEQFF; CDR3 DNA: TGTGCCAGCATAGACAGGAACTCCTACAATGAGCAGTTCTTC
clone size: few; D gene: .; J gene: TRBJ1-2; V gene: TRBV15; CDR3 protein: CATSVDGDYGYTF; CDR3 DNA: TGTGCCACCAGCGTAGACGGGGACTATGGCTACACCTTC
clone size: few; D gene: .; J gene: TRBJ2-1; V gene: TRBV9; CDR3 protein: CASSYSGGSYLVF; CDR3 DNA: TGTGCCAGCAGCTACTCTGGGGGATCCTACTTGGTCTTC
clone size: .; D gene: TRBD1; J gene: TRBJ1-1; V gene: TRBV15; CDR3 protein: CATSRGDRGLTEAFF; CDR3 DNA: TGTGCCACCAGCAGAGGGGACAGGGGGCTCACTGAAGCTTTCTTT
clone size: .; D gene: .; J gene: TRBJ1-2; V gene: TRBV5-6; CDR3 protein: CASSLDKRQSYGYTF; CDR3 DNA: TGTGCCAGCAGCCTGGATAAAAGACAGTCCTATGGCTACACCTTC
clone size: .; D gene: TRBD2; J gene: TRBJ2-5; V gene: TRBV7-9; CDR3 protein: CASSSWTSGGIRETQYF; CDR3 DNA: TGTGCCAGCAGCTCCTGGACTAGCGGGGGGATTCGGGAGACCCAGTACTTC
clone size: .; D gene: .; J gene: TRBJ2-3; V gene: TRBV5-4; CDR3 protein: CASSLDPGQADTQYF; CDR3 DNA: TGTGCCAGCAGCTTGGACCCAGGGCAGGCAGATACGCAGTATTTT
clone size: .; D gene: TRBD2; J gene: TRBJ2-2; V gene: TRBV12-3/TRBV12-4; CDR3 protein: CASTVSGGGSGELFF; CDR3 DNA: TGTGCCAGCACCGTTAGCGGGGGAGGCTCCGGGGAGCTGTTTTTT
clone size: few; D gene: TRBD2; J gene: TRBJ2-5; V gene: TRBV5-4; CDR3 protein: CASSPREGGPETQYF; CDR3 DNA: TGTGCCAGCAGCCCGAGGGAGGGAGGGCCGGAGACCCAGTACTTC
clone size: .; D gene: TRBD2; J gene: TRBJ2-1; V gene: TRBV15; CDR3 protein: CATSRDYGLAGSAEQFF; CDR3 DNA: TGTGCCACCAGCAGAGATTATGGACTAGCGGGGAGTGCAGAGCAGTTCTTC
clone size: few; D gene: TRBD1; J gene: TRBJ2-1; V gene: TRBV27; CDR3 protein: CASSSGQGWYEQFF; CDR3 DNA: TGTGCCAGCAGTTCCGGACAGGGTTGGTATGAGCAGTTCTTC
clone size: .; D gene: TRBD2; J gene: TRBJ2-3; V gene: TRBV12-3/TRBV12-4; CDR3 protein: CASSLHPGGGTDTQYF; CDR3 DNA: TGTGCCAGCAGTTTACACCCCGGGGGGGGCACAGATACGCAGTATTTT
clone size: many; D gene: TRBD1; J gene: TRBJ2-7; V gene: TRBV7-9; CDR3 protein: CASRTGSYEQYF; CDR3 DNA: TGTGCCAGCCGGACAGGGAGCTACGAGCAGTACTTC
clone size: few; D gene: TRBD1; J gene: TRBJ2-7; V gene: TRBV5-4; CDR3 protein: CASSLDRGAYEQYF; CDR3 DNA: TGTGCCAGCAGCTTGGACAGGGGGGCCTACGAGCAGTACTTC
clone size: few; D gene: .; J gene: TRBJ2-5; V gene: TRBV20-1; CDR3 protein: CSALAAETQYF; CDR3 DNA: TGCAGTGCTTTAGCAGCGGAGACCCAGTACTTC
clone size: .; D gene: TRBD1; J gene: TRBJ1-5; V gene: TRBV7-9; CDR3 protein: CASSLDFRGQKQPQHF; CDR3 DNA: TGTGCCAGCAGCTTAGATTTCAGGGGGCAGAAACAGCCCCAGCATTTT
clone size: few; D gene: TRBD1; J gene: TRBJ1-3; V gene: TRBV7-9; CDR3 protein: CASSSRPGGQGRSPSGNTIYF; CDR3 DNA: TGTGCCAGCAGCTCTCGACCTGGGGGACAGGGAAGAAGTCCCTCTGGAAACACCATATATTTT
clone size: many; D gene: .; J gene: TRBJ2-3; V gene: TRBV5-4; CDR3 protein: CASSWVGDTQYF; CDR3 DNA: TGTGCCAGCAGCTGGGTCGGAGATACGCAGTATTTT
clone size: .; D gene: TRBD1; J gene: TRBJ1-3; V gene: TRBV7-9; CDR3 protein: CASRHGTGDGNTIYF; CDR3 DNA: TGTGCCAGCAGGCATGGGACAGGGGACGGAAACACCATATATTTT
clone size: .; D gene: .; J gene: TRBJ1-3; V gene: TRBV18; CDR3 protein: CASSPDLGGGNTIYF; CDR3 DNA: TGTGCCAGCTCACCCGACTTGGGAGGTGGAAACACCATATATTTT
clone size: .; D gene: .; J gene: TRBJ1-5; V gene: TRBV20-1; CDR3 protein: CSARDLDAGGQPQHF; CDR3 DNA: TGCAGTGCTAGAGATCTTGATGCAGGCGGTCAGCCCCAGCATTTT
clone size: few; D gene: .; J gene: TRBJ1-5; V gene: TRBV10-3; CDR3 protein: CAISESVGYYSNQPQHF; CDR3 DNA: TGTGCCATCAGTGAGTCTGTCGGATACTATAGCAATCAGCCCCAGCATTTT
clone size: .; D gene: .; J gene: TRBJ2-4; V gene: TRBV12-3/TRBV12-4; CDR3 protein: CASSLRVRNIQYF; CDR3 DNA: TGTGCCAGCAGTTTACGGGTCCGGAACATTCAGTACTTC
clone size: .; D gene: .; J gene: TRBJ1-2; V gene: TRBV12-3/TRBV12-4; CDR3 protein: CASSLDRYGYTF; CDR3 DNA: TGTGCCAGCAGTTTGGATCGCTATGGCTACACCTTC
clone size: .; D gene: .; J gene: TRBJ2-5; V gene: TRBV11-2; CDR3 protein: CASSYPELAAETQYF; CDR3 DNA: TGTGCCAGCAGCTACCCGGAGCTAGCAGCAGAGACCCAGTACTTC
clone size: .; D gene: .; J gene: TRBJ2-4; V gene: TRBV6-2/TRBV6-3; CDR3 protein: CASSYSARTLAKNIQYF; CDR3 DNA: TGTGCCAGCAGTTACTCTGCCAGAACCCTAGCCAAAAACATTCAGTACTTC
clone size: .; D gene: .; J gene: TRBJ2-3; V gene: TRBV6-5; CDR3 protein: CATSLRGATDTQYF; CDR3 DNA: TGTGCCACCTCACTCCGGGGGGCAACAGATACGCAGTATTTT
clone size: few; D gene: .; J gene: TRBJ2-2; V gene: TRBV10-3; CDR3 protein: CAITPKGNTGELFF; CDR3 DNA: TGTGCCATCACCCCGAAGGGGAACACCGGGGAGCTGTTTTTT
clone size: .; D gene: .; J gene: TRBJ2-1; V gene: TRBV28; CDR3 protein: CASSTTGYNEQFF; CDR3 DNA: TGTGCCAGCAGTACTACAGGCTACAATGAGCAGTTCTTC
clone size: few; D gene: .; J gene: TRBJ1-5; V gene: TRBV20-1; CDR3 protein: CSARSGRTAGPQHF; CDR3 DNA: TGCAGTGCTAGAAGCGGACGCACCGCAGGGCCCCAGCATTTT
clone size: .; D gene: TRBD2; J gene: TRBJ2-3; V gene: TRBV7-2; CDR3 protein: CASSSKGLAGGSSTDTQYF; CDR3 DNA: TGTGCCAGCAGCTCTAAGGGACTAGCGGGGGGGTCGAGCACAGATACGCAGTATTTT
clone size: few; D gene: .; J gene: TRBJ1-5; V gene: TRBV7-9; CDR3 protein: CASSLASQPQHF; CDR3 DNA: TGTGCCAGCAGCTTAGCCAGTCAGCCCCAGCATTTT
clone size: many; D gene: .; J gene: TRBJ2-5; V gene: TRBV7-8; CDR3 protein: CASSLAWAQETQYF; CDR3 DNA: TGTGCCAGCAGCTTAGCGTGGGCCCAAGAGACCCAGTACTTC
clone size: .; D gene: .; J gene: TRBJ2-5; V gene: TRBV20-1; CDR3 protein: CSAREPQETQYF; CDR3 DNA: TGCAGTGCTAGAGAACCCCAAGAGACCCAGTACTTC
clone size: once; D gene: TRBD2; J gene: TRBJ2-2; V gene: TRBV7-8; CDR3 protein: CASSPKRGPSLTGELFF; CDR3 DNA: TGTGCCAGCAGCCCGAAGCGGGGGCCCTCTTTGACCGGGGAGCTGTTTTTT
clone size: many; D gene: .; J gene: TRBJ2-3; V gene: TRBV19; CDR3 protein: CASSLTWTDTQYF; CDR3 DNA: TGTGCCAGTAGCCTCACTTGGACAGATACGCAGTATTTT
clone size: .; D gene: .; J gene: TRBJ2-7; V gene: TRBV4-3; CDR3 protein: CASSQEVGGPYEQYF; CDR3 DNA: TGCGCCAGCAGCCAAGAGGTAGGCGGCCCCTACGAGCAGTACTTC
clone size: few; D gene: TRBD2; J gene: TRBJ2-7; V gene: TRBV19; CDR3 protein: CASSPHGGGTSGFYEQNF; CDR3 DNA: TGTGCCAGTAGTCCCCACGGAGGGGGAACTAGCGGCTTCTACGAGCAGAACTTC
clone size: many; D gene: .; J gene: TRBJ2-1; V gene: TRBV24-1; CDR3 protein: CATSDFGEQFF; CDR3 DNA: TGTGCCACCAGTGATTTTGGTGAGCAGTTCTTC